The 5 T cell receptor beta chains in this list originate from one sample, sequenced in a study of T cells in localized non-small cell lung cancer (dated by TCRdb to 2020 to 2021). Libraries came from the immunoSEQ multiplex PCR assay. The table comes from immuneACCESS by way of TCRdb, which keeps in-frame sequences with V and J called. Part of the clones is missing from these tables; in studies checked, under half for an unresolved V gene and the rest for unknown reasons. In all, the sample holds around 50,000 clones, and 86% of those were seen once. The top ten constitute roughly 5.1% of the sample. Specimen: peripheral blood, collected before any cancer treatment. These receptors all come from a woman between 35 and 70 years old with stage I lung adenocarcinoma.

A few counts support this clone. The rearrangement joins TRBV7-9 to TRBJ1-2, with D possibly matching TRBD1 (5 bases). The CDR3 totals 14 residues. Germline V gives CDR1 SEHNR, CDR2 FQNEAQ (reference sequence). Between the trimmed V and J ends, which lost 1 base and 8 bases, there was a span of 14 bases. CDR3 DNA sequence: TGTGCCAGCAGCTTAGGGAGGAGGGGTGAAGGCTACACCTTC. Encoded protein: CASSLGRRGEGYTF.

Of note for this clone: Compared with germline, one end of the junction differs, possibly owing to a read error. In DNA, the CDR3 is TGTGCTAGCAGCCTAGACAGGGGCAATGAGCAGTTCTTC. This codes for CASSLDRGNEQFF. The chain has TRBV7-7 and TRBJ2-1; TRBD1 aligns across 8 bases. This CDR3 is 13 amino acids long. In germline, CDR1 is SSHAT, CDR2 FNYEAQ (reference sequence).

The V gene is TRBV29-1, the J gene TRBJ2-1; weak D call: TRBD1 (5 bases). The CDR3 covers 15 residues. CDR1 is SQVTM and CDR2 is ANQGSEA in the germline V gene. V lost 5 bases, J lost 6 bases, and 20 bases lay in between. The DNA for the CDR3 is TGCAGCGTTCGATTTCAGGGTATAAACCCCAATGAGCAGTTCTTC. Translation: CSVRFQGINPNEQFF.

J is TRBJ2-1 and V is TRBV4-3; the D gene could be TRBD1 or TRBD2 (6 bases each). The germline V and J ends were trimmed by 3 bases and 0 bases, with 15 bases remaining between them. Germline CDR1 is LGHNA and CDR2 is YSLEER. The CDR3 extends over 17 amino acids. CDR3 in amino acids: CASSQEGHLSSYNEQFF. As DNA, the CDR3 is TGCGCCAGCAGCCAGGAGGGACATCTGAGCTCCTACAATGAGCAGTTCTTC.

This sequence joins TRBV5-1 and TRBJ1-3; no clear D. From germline, CDR1 is SGHRS and CDR2 YFSETQ. The CDR3 runs to 15 residues. Trimming removed 5 bases at V and 0 bases at J, with 12 bases between. The CDR3 DNA sequence: TGCGCCAGCAGAGGTACCGCGAGCTCTGGAAACACCATATATTTT. Translating it yields CASRGTASSGNTIYF.